The 8 T cell receptor beta chains below all came from one sample that was sequenced in a study of blood T cell repertoires in COVID-19. TCRdb keeps only in-frame clones here, not all; method: immunoSEQ multiplex PCR. The data hold about 110,000 clones, with approximately 72% observed a single time. Sequenced material: peripheral blood. Receptor source: a woman in her sixties or seventies with acute or convalescent COVID-19.

In DNA form, the CDR3 reads TGTGCCAGCAGCCGACCTAGCGGGGGCCACAATGAGCAGTTCTTC. As protein: CASSRPSGGHNEQFF. V and J are TRBV5-4 and TRBJ2-1; the match to TRBD2 covers 10 bases. Germline CDR1 reads SGHNT; CDR2 reads YYREEE (reference sequence). The CDR3 is 15 amino acids. V lost 4 bases and J lost 5; bases outside the gene matches: 6.

The chain uses TRBV4-2 and TRBJ1-3, with TRBD1 matching over 8 bases. The CDR3 spans 16 residues. The V gene's germline CDR1 is LGHNA and CDR2 YNFKEQ. The V gene end was trimmed by 3 bases and the J gene end by 0 bases; junction bases not matched to a gene: 4. The CDR3 loop is CASSQTGDSSGNTIYF. As DNA, the CDR3 is TGTGCCAGCAGCCAGACAGGGGACAGCTCTGGAAACACCATATATTTT.

The CDR3 nucleotides read TGCGCCAGCAGCCCGGGGGGTAGGGCCATGAACACTGAAGCTTTCTTT. Its protein is CASSPGGRAMNTEAFF. This chain links TRBV5-1 with TRBJ1-1; possibly TRBD1 for D (5 bases). V was trimmed by 4 bases and J by 0 bases, leaving 16 bases between them. This CDR3 region has 16 residues. The germline V gene encodes CDR1 SGHRS and CDR2 YFSETQ.

The J gene is TRBJ1-5, the V gene TRBV10-3, with 10 positions matching TRBD1. This CDR3 comprises 16 residues. The germline CDR1 and CDR2 sequences are ENHRY and SYGVKD. V lost 0 bases to trimming and J lost 3 bases; unmatched junction nucleotides: 2. CDR3 sequence: CAISESGTGVNQPQHF. For the CDR3, the DNA is TGTGCCATCAGTGAGTCAGGGACAGGGGTCAATCAGCCCCAGCATTTT.

The chain carries TRBV11-2 and TRBJ2-7; 10 nucleotides line up with TRBD1. The CDR3 has 15 amino acids. Per the germline V gene, CDR1 is SGHAT and CDR2 is FQNNGV. V lost 4 bases to trimming and J lost 7 bases; unmatched junction nucleotides: 10. DNA for the CDR3: TGTGCCAGCAGCTCCAGGGGGACAGGGGTGGGTGAGCAGTACTTC. It specifies CASSSRGTGVGEQYF. Looking up the rest from reference TRBV11-2 and TRBJ2-7 gives the full variable domain: EAGVAQSPRYKIIEKRQSVAFWCNPISGHATLYWYQQILGQGPKLLIQFQNNGVVDDSQLPKDRFSAERLKGVDSTLKIQPAKLEDSAVYLCASSSRGTGVGEQYFGPGTRLTVT.

V usage is TRBV2 and J usage is TRBJ2-1, with a tentative D call TRBD2 (7 bases). This CDR3 has 14 residues. CDR1 and CDR2 from the germline V gene are SNHLY and FYNNEI. V lost 5 bases, J lost 4 bases, and 12 bases lay in between. CDR3: CASSNGGRYNEQFF. CDR3 nucleotide sequence: TGTGCCAGCAGTAACGGGGGGCGGTACAATGAGCAGTTCTTC.

As for this clone: This specimen includes other DNA sequences encoding the same CDR3. The chain couples TRBV12-3 or TRBV12-4 to TRBJ2-7, with D tentatively TRBD1 (6 bases). Trimming took off 3 bases at V and 3 bases at J, with 6 bases between the two ends. The length of the CDR3 is 12 residues. The CDR3 region has the DNA TGTGCCAGCAGTTTCAGGGGCTACGAGCAGTACTTC. This translates into CASSFRGYEQYF.

The chain uses TRBV7-6 and TRBJ1-6, with a possible D match to TRBD1 (5 bases). Germline V gene sequence: CDR1 SGHVS, CDR2 FNYEAQ. Trimming took off 6 bases at V and 2 bases at J, with 8 bases between the two ends. The CDR3 extends over 14 amino acids. The CDR3 DNA is TGTGCCAGCAGTTCCAGGGCCTATAATTCACCCCTCCACTTT. Translating gives CASSSRAYNSPLHF. The full variable domain, in which reference TRBV7-6 and TRBJ1-6 provide the parts outside the CDR3, is GAGVSQSPRYKVTKRGQDVALRCDPISGHVSLYWYRQALGQGPEFLTYFNYEAQQDKSGLPNDRFSAERPEGSISTLTIQRTEQRDSAMYRCASSSRAYNSPLHFGNGTRLTVT.